These T cell receptor beta chains were read from a single sample in a study of OX40 agonist ivuxolimab in advanced cancers. Method: immunoSEQ multiplex PCR; TCRdb's copy keeps in-frame clones and lacks some. Of about 70,000 clones detected, approximately 86% appear once; the ten largest clones hold about 2.2%. Sample: CD4+ or CD8+ T cells sorted from blood, taken in a trial of the OX40 agonist ivuxolimab. The source of these receptors is an adult with an advanced solid tumor such as melanoma, head and neck, liver or kidney cancer. Each CDR3 is given without its conserved first and last residue. D genes are given only for firm matches.

>.|TRBV19|TRBJ1-2
ASSIRGGYT
>.|TRBV5-5|TRBJ1-2
ASSLVVDGYT
>.|TRBV28|TRBJ1-2
ASRPGTDYGYT
>TRBD1|TRBV7-2|TRBJ1-2
ASSFDRARDYGYT
>.|TRBV6-1|TRBJ2-1
ASSEVGESSNEQF
>.|TRBV6-5|TRBJ2-1
ASRKTTHNEQF
>.|TRBV11-2|TRBJ2-1
ASERVSYNEQF
>.|TRBV13|TRBJ1-1
ASSLALLGNTEAF
>.|TRBV28|TRBJ2-1
ASTLVGWNEQF
>.|TRBV30|TRBJ2-7
AWSVGGGGTYEQY
>.|TRBV4-1|TRBJ2-6
ASTEGEGVYAGANVLT
>TRBD2|TRBV5-4|TRBJ2-7
ASSSAGGVSEQY
>.|TRBV7-9|TRBJ1-1
ASSLNGVTEAF
>.|TRBV15|TRBJ1-1
ATSRARNTEAF
>TRBD2|TRBV7-6|TRBJ2-3
ASSLATLGGRAVDTQY
>.|TRBV19|TRBJ2-2
ASSPFTGSTGELF
>.|TRBV18|TRBJ2-2
ASSLNEENTGELF
>.|TRBV5-1|TRBJ2-5
ASSLEGIGTQY
>.|TRBV10-3|TRBJ1-2
AISEVSTANYGYT
>.|TRBV10-1|TRBJ2-3
ASSHGGTVKRTDTQY
>.|TRBV10-3|TRBJ2-3
AISDEDTQY
>TRBD2|TRBV6-1|TRBJ2-3
ASSELAGLTDTQY